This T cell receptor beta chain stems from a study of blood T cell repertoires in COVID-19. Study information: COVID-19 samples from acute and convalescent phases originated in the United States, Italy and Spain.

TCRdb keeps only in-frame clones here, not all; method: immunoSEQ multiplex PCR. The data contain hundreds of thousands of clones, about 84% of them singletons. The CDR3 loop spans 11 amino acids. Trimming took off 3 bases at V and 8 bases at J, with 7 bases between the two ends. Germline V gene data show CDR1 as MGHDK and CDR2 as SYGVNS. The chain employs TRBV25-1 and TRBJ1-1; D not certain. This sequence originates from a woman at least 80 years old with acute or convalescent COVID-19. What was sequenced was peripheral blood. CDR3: CASSERYEAFF. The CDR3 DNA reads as TGTGCCAGCAGTGAGAGGTACGAAGCTTTCTTT.